The 9 T cell receptor beta chains reported below all come from one sample, sequenced in a study of Graves' ophthalmopathy and Graves' hyperthyroidism. The TCR beta CDR3 regions underwent amplification from RNA transcripts. Second-round multiplex PCR came after a first-round RT-PCR that employed HTBI primers. Using its own MiXCR run on the multiplex PCR reads, TCRdb lists one record per CDR3 protein. The table has 660,000 or so distinct CDR3 sequences, roughly 41% seen once; the top ten hold over 2.5%. Material: peripheral blood. These receptors were collected from an adult man with Graves' ophthalmopathy.

There are many counts of this clonotype. This chain uses TRBV5-1 with TRBJ1-6; no firm D call. Trimming took off 0 bases at V and 6 bases at J, with 7 bases between the two ends. The CDR3 runs to 14 residues. Germline-derived CDR1 and CDR2 are SGHRS and YFSETQ. CDR3 protein: CASSLVGSNSPLHF. The CDR3 DNA reads TGCGCCAGCAGCTTGGTAGGGAGTAATTCACCCCTCCACTTT.

Details on this clonotype: The conserved final phenylalanine or tryptophan is absent from the CDR3, which likely points to a read error. The J gene is TRBJ2-7, the V gene TRBV5-8; tentative D call: TRBD2 (6 bases). Trimming pared 7 bases from V and 5 bases from J, leaving 16 bases between. The germline gives CDR1 SGHTS, CDR2 YDEGEE. The CDR3 length is 13 residues. CDR3 DNA: TGTGCCAGCGGCTGGGGCGGCGGGAACGAGCAGTACTCC. Encoded protein: CASGWGGGNEQYS.

In this sample, this clonotype turned up many times. The chain combines TRBV25-1 with TRBJ2-5; D is perhaps TRBD2 (6 bases). Germline assignment: CDR1 MGHDK and CDR2 SYGVNS. The CDR3 runs to 12 residues. The V end lost 3 bases, the J end lost 6 bases, and 8 bases lay between the germline ends. CDR3 in amino acids: CASSEGGQTQYF. CDR3 sequence (DNA): TGTGCCAGCAGTGAGGGGGGACAGACCCAGTACTTC.

This clonotype appeared many times. The chain joins TRBV29-1 to TRBJ1-2; 8 nucleotides match TRBD1. V shed 4 bases, J shed 4 bases, and the junction held 2 bases outside the gene matches. This CDR3 contains 12 residues. CDR1 is SQVTM, CDR2 ANQGSEA, per germline. For the CDR3, the DNA is TGCAGCGTTGTAACAGGGGGCTATGGCTACACCTTC. Amino acid sequence: CSVVTGGYGYTF.

This clonotype was detected ten times or more. One end of the junction does not line up with germline, which may come from a read error. As DNA, the CDR3 is TGTGCCAGCAGTTACTCAGGGGACAGCGTGAGGGAGCAGTACTTC. This translates into CASSYSGDSVREQYF. The rearrangement links TRBV10-3 to TRBJ2-7; 7 positions agree with TRBD1. Germline CDR1 reads ENHRY; CDR2 reads SYGVKD. This CDR3 region has 15 residues.

The V and J genes are TRBV5-4 and TRBJ2-2; 7 bases are a match to TRBD1. The V gene end was trimmed by 5 bases and the J gene end by 6 bases; junction bases not matched to a gene: 7. The germline gives CDR1 SGHNT, CDR2 YYREEE (reference sequence). This CDR3 has 14 residues. The CDR3 reads CASREQGMAGELFF. Written as DNA, the CDR3 is TGTGCCAGCAGAGAACAGGGGATGGCCGGGGAGCTGTTTTTT.

In this sample, this clonotype turned up a few times. The rearrangement uses TRBV12-5 and TRBJ1-5; D is uncertain. From germline, CDR1 is LGHNT and CDR2 FRNRAP. Trimming shortened V by 3 bases and J by 4 bases, and 10 bases separated the two germline ends. The CDR3 length is 14 residues. The CDR3 protein is CASGFGSLNQPQHF. In nucleotides, the CDR3 is TGTGCTAGTGGTTTTGGCAGCCTTAATCAGCCCCAGCATTTT.

This clonotype was counted a few times. This chain connects TRBV9 to TRBJ2-7, with TRBD1 identical over 7 bases. CDR3 length: 17 amino acids. Germline CDR1 is SGDLS and CDR2 is YYNGEE. V was pared by 0 bases and J by 7 bases, with 16 bases of the junction left unmatched. CDR3 DNA sequence: TGTGCCAGCAGCGTAGACCTATTGGACAGGTTCTTGGGAGAGCAGTACTTC. It is translated as CASSVDLLDRFLGEQYF. Looking up the rest from reference TRBV9 and TRBJ2-7 gives the full variable domain: DSGVTQTPKHLITATGQRVTLRCSPRSGDLSVYWYQQSLDQGLQFLIQYYNGEERAKGNILERFSAQQFPDLHSELNLSSLELGDSALYFCASSVDLLDRFLGEQYFGPGTRLTVT.

This clonotype occurred a few times. This chain links TRBV9 with TRBJ2-7; D is unresolved. In germline, CDR1 is SGDLS, CDR2 YYNGEE. The CDR3 runs 14 residues. V shed 7 bases and J shed 1 base, with 15 bases lying between them. CDR3 sequence reads: CASSPARQSYEQYF. The CDR3 DNA reads as TGTGCCAGCTCACCAGCCCGGCAGTCCTACGAGCAGTACTTC. The complete variable domain, with remaining parts taken from reference TRBV9 and TRBJ2-7, reads DSGVTQTPKHLITATGQRVTLRCSPRSGDLSVYWYQQSLDQGLQFLIQYYNGEERAKGNILERFSAQQFPDLHSELNLSSLELGDSALYFCASSPARQSYEQYFGPGTRLTVT.